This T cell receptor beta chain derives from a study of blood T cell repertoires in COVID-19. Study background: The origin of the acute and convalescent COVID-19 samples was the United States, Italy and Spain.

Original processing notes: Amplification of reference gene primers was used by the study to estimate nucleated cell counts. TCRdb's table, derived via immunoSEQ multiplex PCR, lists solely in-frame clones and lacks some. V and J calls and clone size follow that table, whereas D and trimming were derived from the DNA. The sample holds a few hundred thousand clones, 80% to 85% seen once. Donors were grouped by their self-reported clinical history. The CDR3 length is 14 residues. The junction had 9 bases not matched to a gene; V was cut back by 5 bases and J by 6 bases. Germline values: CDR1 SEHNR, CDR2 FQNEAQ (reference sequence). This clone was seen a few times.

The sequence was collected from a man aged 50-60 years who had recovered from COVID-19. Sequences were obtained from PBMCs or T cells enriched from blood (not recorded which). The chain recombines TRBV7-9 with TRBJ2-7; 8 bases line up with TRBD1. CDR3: CASSPKAGGFEQYF. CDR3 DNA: TGTGCCAGCAGCCCGAAGGCAGGGGGCTTCGAGCAGTACTTC.